This T cell receptor (beta chain) was found in a study of a mutant IDH1 vaccine in newly diagnosed glioma (dated by TCRdb to the early 2020s). Concerning the study at large: Vaccination was initiated 4-6 weeks after radiotherapy alone, or concurrently with temozolomide cycles in the chemotherapy-containing groups. Of the roughly 32 patients who were treated, 62.5% were male and approximately 40% were female, and the mean age was about 40 years. Prior to enrollment, standard therapy consisting of radiotherapy alone, temozolomide alone, or radiochemotherapy with temozolomide had been administered to patients, with the combination being received by most patients. The week-35 safety follow-up took place at visit V12, and the week-47 end of study took place at visit V13. Peripheral blood was drawn at six visits: V03 (baseline), V05, V07, V10, V12 and V13. Longitudinal TCRB deep sequencing was done for 25 treated patients, wherever samples were available for exploratory analyses. Summary of the overall study and its limitations: The authors stated that sample limitations prevented analyses of patient blood samples from being reproduced. Immune responses induced by the vaccine were seen in approximately 93% of patients across multiple MHC alleles. Availability determined which PBMC samples were chosen for TCRB deep sequencing. Pseudoprogression seemed to be unrelated to changes in the top peripheral T cell clonotypes found by TCRB sequencing.

The library came from the immunoSEQ multiplex PCR assay. The hsTCRB Kit was used according to the manufacturer's protocol to amplify rearranged TCR beta chain sequences. An Illumina MiSeq was used to sequence the TCRB libraries. The authors processed their data as follows. The proprietary platform of the kit vendor was used for demultiplexing, trimming and gene mapping. TCRdb carries this immuneACCESS record with in-frame sequences only. Its versions omit some clonotypes, under half of them owing to an unresolved V gene in the studies checked, with the rest unexplained. D and trimming were read from the DNA, whereas the V and J calls and clone size are those reported in that table. This sample lists tens of thousands of clones; 74% were detected once. The leading ten clones occupy roughly 5% of the sample. V is clipped by 0 bases and J by 5 bases, and the sequence between their germline boundaries is 8 bases long. From its cysteine to its phenylalanine, the CDR3 spans 14 amino acids. CDR3 DNA only is kept here, 42 bases in frame from base 1. Per the germline V gene, SGDLS is the CDR1 and YYNGEE is the CDR2.

Read against the paper, the sample's time point label means: week 35, safety follow-up. A 20-mer mutant IDH1 peptide at 300 micrograms in Montanide made up each vaccine dose, which was injected subcutaneously together with topical imiquimod. Across visits V03 through V10, patients got a total of eight vaccinations, given in weeks 1, 3, 5, 7, 11, 15, 19 and 23. All donors had newly diagnosed IDH1-mutant astrocytomas of WHO grade 3 or 4 that showed loss of nuclear ATRX. The samples were drawn from NOA16, a multicentre, single-arm, open-label phase I trial in Germany that tested a mutant IDH1 peptide vaccine in humans for the first time. Genomic DNA for TCRB sequencing was extracted from EDTA blood using the DNeasy Blood and Tissue Kit. On this clone itself: Its antigen is currently not known. It has no much larger one-base neighbor in the sample; base qualities were not kept.

This specimen was PBMCs, taken from a glioma patient whose treatment included an IDH1 peptide vaccine. The TCR sequence derives from a man between 50 and 59 years old with glioma. The chain uses TRBV9 and TRBJ1-4; no D gene call is confident. Here the CDR3 is given as CASSVGMANEKLFF. The DNA is as follows: TGTGCCAGCAGCGTAGGTATGGCGAATGAAAAACTGTTTTTT. Outside the CDR3, residues come from the reference TRBV9 and TRBJ1-4 proteins, so the full variable domain is: DSGVTQTPKHLITATGQRVTLRCSPRSGDLSVYWYQQSLDQGLQFLIQYYNGEERAKGNILERFSAQQFPDLHSELNLSSLELGDSALYFCASSVGMANEKLFFGSGTQLSVL.